This is a list of T cell receptor beta chains from one sample in a study of technical replicates of blood from several donors. Sequencing was performed with immunoSEQ multiplex PCR; in TCRdb, only in-frame clones are kept and a portion is missing. The data hold 58,000 or so clones, with 86% observed a single time. The sequenced material came from PBMCs. The receptors originated from a human donor in good health. Some clones in this sample may be carry-over from other donors' samples. CDR3s include the opening cysteine and the closing phenylalanine or tryptophan. Each record gives: clone size, V gene, CDR3 length, J gene, D gene, CDR3 protein, CDR3 DNA. A D gene is named only where the DNA matches it firmly. The listing skips clone size in some rows; elsewhere it reads once, few, many or a size class.

size: once; V: TRBV6-5; length: 16; J: TRBJ2-7; D: -; CDR3: CASSYRGLAPIYEQYF; DNA: TGTGCCAGCAGTTACAGGGGGCTAGCGCCCATCTACGAGCAGTACTTC
size: -; V: TRBV18; length: 17; J: TRBJ2-2; D: TRBD2; CDR3: CASSAYSGGYNTGELFF; DNA: TGTGCCAGCTCAGCGTATTCGGGAGGATATAACACCGGGGAGCTGTTTTTT
size: once; V: TRBV27; length: 13; J: TRBJ2-1; D: -; CDR3: CASSYDLNAEQFF; DNA: TGTGCCAGCAGTTACGACTTAAACGCGGAGCAGTTCTTC
size: -; V: TRBV11-3; length: 17; J: TRBJ2-3; D: -; CDR3: CASSLGALGGSTDTQYF; DNA: TGTGCCAGCAGCTTAGGGGCCTTAGGAGGAAGCACAGATACGCAGTATTTT
size: few; V: TRBV18; length: 15; J: TRBJ2-1; D: TRBD1; CDR3: CASSPDRGPYNEQFF; DNA: TGTGCCAGCTCACCCGACAGGGGGCCCTACAATGAGCAGTTCTTC
size: -; V: TRBV7-9; length: 15; J: TRBJ2-1; D: -; CDR3: CASSARGGAQNEQFF; DNA: TGTGCCAGCAGCGCAAGAGGGGGGGCGCAAAATGAGCAGTTCTTC
size: -; V: TRBV25-1; length: 15; J: TRBJ1-1; D: -; CDR3: CASSTWGVSTSGAFF; DNA: TGTGCCAGCAGTACATGGGGGGTATCGACTTCGGGAGCTTTCTTT
size: -; V: TRBV6-5; length: 15; J: TRBJ2-7; D: -; CDR3: CASRPTAIFFYEQYF; DNA: TGTGCCAGCAGGCCGACAGCGATATTCTTCTACGAGCAGTACTTC
size: few; V: TRBV30; length: 14; J: TRBJ2-3; D: TRBD2; CDR3: CAWSDGLATDTQYF; DNA: TGTGCCTGGAGTGATGGACTAGCCACAGATACGCAGTATTTT
size: -; V: TRBV6-5; length: 11; J: TRBJ2-7; D: -; CDR3: CASLLGSEQYF; DNA: TGTGCCAGCCTACTAGGTTCCGAGCAGTACTTC
size: few; V: TRBV10-3; length: 14; J: TRBJ2-5; D: -; CDR3: CAISEPRQRETQYF; DNA: TGTGCCATCAGTGAGCCGCGGCAAAGGGAGACCCAGTACTTC
size: -; V: TRBV6-5; length: 15; J: TRBJ2-7; D: -; CDR3: CASSYGAGISYEQYF; DNA: TGTGCCAGCAGTTATGGGGCAGGGATCTCCTACGAGCAGTACTTC
size: -; V: TRBV11-1; length: 15; J: TRBJ2-3; D: TRBD1; CDR3: CASSATGGGMDTQYF; DNA: TGTGCCAGCAGCGCAACAGGGGGCGGAATGGATACGCAGTATTTT
size: -; V: TRBV7-9; length: 14; J: TRBJ2-7; D: TRBD2; CDR3: CASERTGGTYEQYF; DNA: TGTGCCAGCGAGAGGACGGGGGGGACCTACGAGCAGTACTTC
size: few; V: TRBV6-5; length: 15; J: TRBJ1-4; D: TRBD1; CDR3: CASSPNRGQDEKLFF; DNA: TGTGCCAGCAGTCCTAACAGGGGGCAGGATGAAAAACTGTTTTTT
size: once; V: TRBV13; length: 15; J: TRBJ2-4; D: TRBD1; CDR3: CASSSTGGRGNIQYF; DNA: TGTGCCAGCAGCTCTACAGGGGGCCGGGGGAACATTCAGTACTTC
size: -; V: TRBV7-9; length: 14; J: TRBJ2-1; D: -; CDR3: CASSKGGRRNEQFF; DNA: TGTGCCAGCAGCAAAGGGGGACGACGGAATGAGCAGTTCTTC
size: -; V: TRBV7-2; length: 13; J: TRBJ2-2; D: TRBD1; CDR3: CASSSDRGGELFF; DNA: TGTGCCAGCAGCTCGGACAGGGGAGGGGAGCTGTTTTTT
size: -; V: TRBV5-1; length: 14; J: TRBJ2-1; D: -; CDR3: CASSLGGPYNEQFF; DNA: TGCGCCAGCAGCTTGGGGGGGCCCTACAATGAGCAGTTCTTC
size: once; V: TRBV4-2; length: 14; J: TRBJ2-1; D: TRBD2; CDR3: CASSTAGGGSEQFF; DNA: TGTGCCAGCAGTACAGCGGGGGGCGGCAGCGAGCAGTTCTTC
size: -; V: TRBV7-2; length: 13; J: TRBJ2-7; D: -; CDR3: CASRGGATYEQYF; DNA: TGTGCCAGCAGAGGCGGTGCGACCTACGAGCAGTACTTC
size: -; V: TRBV11-2; length: 12; J: TRBJ2-2; D: -; CDR3: CASSRLYGELFF; DNA: TGTGCCAGCAGCCGGTTGTACGGGGAGCTGTTTTTT
size: -; V: TRBV6-4; length: 16; J: TRBJ2-3; D: TRBD2; CDR3: CASSDSGGGGTDTQYF; DNA: TGTGCCAGCAGTGACTCTGGCGGGGGGGGCACAGATACGCAGTATTTT
size: few; V: TRBV6-5; length: 15; J: TRBJ2-2; D: -; CDR3: CASSRQFIGGGELFF; DNA: TGTGCCAGCAGCAGACAGTTTATTGGCGGCGGGGAGCTGTTTTTT
size: -; V: TRBV30; length: 14; J: TRBJ2-1; D: TRBD2; CDR3: CAWIGLAGVGEQFF; DNA: TGTGCCTGGATTGGACTAGCGGGAGTTGGTGAGCAGTTCTTC
size: once; V: TRBV13; length: 14; J: TRBJ2-7; D: -; CDR3: CASSLEGVDHEQYF; DNA: TGTGCCAGCAGCTTAGAAGGGGTCGACCACGAGCAGTACTTC
size: once; V: TRBV5-1; length: 17; J: TRBJ2-2; D: TRBD1; CDR3: CASSLEDRGRSTGELFF; DNA: TGCGCCAGCAGCTTGGAAGACAGGGGGCGAAGCACCGGGGAGCTGTTTTTT
size: -; V: TRBV7-3; length: 17; J: TRBJ2-1; D: TRBD2; CDR3: CASSLYQVAGGPGEQFF; DNA: TGTGCCAGCAGCCTATACCAAGTTGCGGGGGGGCCCGGTGAGCAGTTCTTC
size: once; V: TRBV7-3; length: 17; J: TRBJ2-3; D: -; CDR3: CASSLGEQLLGANTQYF; DNA: TGTGCCAGCAGCTTAGGAGAACAGTTACTTGGGGCAAATACGCAGTATTTT
size: -; V: TRBV4-2; length: 16; J: TRBJ2-1; D: -; CDR3: CASSQGAGIAYNEQFF; DNA: TGTGCCAGCAGCCAAGGGGCGGGGATCGCCTACAATGAGCAGTTCTTC
size: once; V: TRBV23-1; length: 19; J: TRBJ2-5; D: -; CDR3: CASSQSGTGLAGGPETQYF; DNA: TGCGCCAGCAGTCAATCCGGGACAGGGTTAGCGGGAGGCCCTGAGACCCAGTACTTC
size: -; V: TRBV27; length: 14; J: TRBJ2-7; D: TRBD2; CDR3: CASSLPSGSYEQYF; DNA: TGTGCCAGCAGTCTCCCTAGCGGGAGTTACGAGCAGTACTTC
size: once; V: TRBV9; length: 16; J: TRBJ1-6; D: -; CDR3: CASSVGVGHNNSPLHF; DNA: TGTGCCAGCAGCGTAGGCGTGGGGCACAATAATTCACCCCTCCACTTT
size: -; V: TRBV27; length: 15; J: TRBJ2-7; D: -; CDR3: CASSLGLGWLDEQYF; DNA: TGTGCCAGCAGTTTAGGTCTCGGGTGGCTCGACGAGCAGTACTTC
size: -; V: TRBV5-6; length: 15; J: TRBJ1-5; D: TRBD1; CDR3: CASSLRSGGNQPQHF; DNA: TGTGCCAGCAGCTTGAGGTCAGGGGGAAATCAGCCCCAGCATTTT
size: -; V: TRBV18; length: 15; J: TRBJ2-7; D: TRBD1; CDR3: CASSSDRGFSYEQYF; DNA: TGTGCCAGCTCATCGGACAGGGGGTTTTCCTACGAGCAGTACTTC
size: -; V: TRBV9; length: 14; J: TRBJ2-3; D: TRBD1; CDR3: CASSVATGVDTQYF; DNA: TGTGCCAGCAGCGTAGCTACAGGGGTGGATACGCAGTATTTT
size: -; V: TRBV4-1; length: 17; J: TRBJ2-2; D: -; CDR3: CASSQDSRDLNTGELFF; DNA: TGCGCCAGCAGCCAAGATTCCCGGGACTTGAACACCGGGGAGCTGTTTTTT
size: -; V: TRBV5-1; length: 17; J: TRBJ2-7; D: TRBD1; CDR3: CASSLGIRTGDRYEQYF; DNA: TGCGCCAGCAGCTTGGGCATAAGGACAGGGGATCGCTACGAGCAGTACTTC
size: -; V: TRBV13; length: 14; J: TRBJ2-7; D: -; CDR3: CASSFAGLNYEQYF; DNA: TGTGCCAGCAGCTTCGCAGGGTTAAACTACGAGCAGTACTTC
size: -; V: TRBV30; length: 15; J: TRBJ2-3; D: TRBD2; CDR3: CAWSFSGKSADTQYF; DNA: TGTGCCTGGAGTTTTAGCGGGAAGTCCGCAGATACGCAGTATTTT
size: few; V: TRBV5-1; length: 14; J: TRBJ2-7; D: -; CDR3: CASSPDYTTYEQYF; DNA: TGCGCCAGCAGCCCAGACTATACAACTTACGAGCAGTACTTC
size: -; V: TRBV11-1; length: 17; J: TRBJ2-1; D: TRBD1; CDR3: CASSLAYRTGGANEQFF; DNA: TGTGCCAGCAGCTTAGCGTATCGGACAGGGGGAGCGAATGAGCAGTTCTTC
size: -; V: TRBV5-1; length: 14; J: TRBJ2-7; D: TRBD1; CDR3: CASSLGDRGDEQYF; DNA: TGCGCCAGCAGCTTGGGGGACAGGGGCGACGAGCAGTACTTC
size: once; V: TRBV11-2; length: 13; J: TRBJ2-1; D: -; CDR3: CASSPRPYNEQFF; DNA: TGTGCCAGCAGCCCGCGGCCCTACAATGAGCAGTTCTTC
size: -; V: TRBV6-1; length: 15; J: TRBJ2-7; D: -; CDR3: CASSERSGNRYEQYF; DNA: TGTGCCAGCAGTGAACGATCAGGGAATCGCTACGAGCAGTACTTC
size: -; V: TRBV6-5; length: 15; J: TRBJ2-3; D: TRBD2; CDR3: CASSPAGVGTDTQYF; DNA: TGTGCCAGCAGTCCAGCGGGAGTGGGAACAGATACGCAGTATTTT
size: few; V: TRBV7-6; length: 15; J: TRBJ2-3; D: -; CDR3: CASSLSGIPTDTQYF; DNA: TGTGCCAGCAGTCTCTCGGGTATTCCTACAGATACGCAGTATTTT
size: -; V: TRBV19; length: 15; J: TRBJ1-2; D: TRBD1; CDR3: CASSISPQGADGYTF; DNA: TGTGCCAGTAGTATCTCCCCACAGGGGGCTGATGGCTACACCTTC
size: -; V: TRBV18; length: 14; J: TRBJ2-7; D: TRBD2; CDR3: CASSSSSGRSEQYF; DNA: TGTGCCAGCTCATCATCTAGCGGGAGAAGCGAGCAGTACTTC
size: -; V: TRBV19; length: 15; J: TRBJ2-7; D: TRBD2; CDR3: CASSTRLASSYEQYF; DNA: TGTGCCAGTAGTACCAGACTAGCCAGCTCCTACGAGCAGTACTTC
size: -; V: TRBV2; length: 14; J: TRBJ2-1; D: -; CDR3: CASETSAGWNEQFF; DNA: TGTGCCAGCGAAACGTCCGCGGGGTGGAATGAGCAGTTCTTC
size: -; V: TRBV9; length: 13; J: TRBJ2-1; D: -; CDR3: CASSPRPDNEQFF; DNA: TGTGCCAGCAGCCCGAGGCCGGACAATGAGCAGTTCTTC
size: -; V: TRBV7-9; length: 14; J: TRBJ1-1; D: -; CDR3: CASSSRGAGRGAFF; DNA: TGTGCCAGCAGCTCCAGAGGGGCGGGCAGGGGAGCTTTCTTT
size: -; V: TRBV5-1; length: 15; J: TRBJ2-5; D: TRBD2; CDR3: CASSLGSGGEETQYF; DNA: TGCGCCAGCAGCTTGGGTAGCGGGGGGGAAGAGACCCAGTACTTC
size: -; V: TRBV5-1; length: 14; J: TRBJ2-7; D: -; CDR3: CASSLPGDSYEQYF; DNA: TGCGCCAGCAGCTTACCAGGTGACTCCTACGAGCAGTACTTC
size: once; V: TRBV9; length: 15; J: TRBJ2-6; D: -; CDR3: CASSITGYGANVLTF; DNA: TGTGCCAGCAGCATTACAGGGTATGGGGCCAACGTCCTGACTTTC
size: -; V: TRBV2; length: 15; J: TRBJ2-1; D: TRBD2; CDR3: CASDRLAGGTNEQFF; DNA: TGTGCCAGCGATCGACTAGCGGGGGGGACGAATGAGCAGTTCTTC